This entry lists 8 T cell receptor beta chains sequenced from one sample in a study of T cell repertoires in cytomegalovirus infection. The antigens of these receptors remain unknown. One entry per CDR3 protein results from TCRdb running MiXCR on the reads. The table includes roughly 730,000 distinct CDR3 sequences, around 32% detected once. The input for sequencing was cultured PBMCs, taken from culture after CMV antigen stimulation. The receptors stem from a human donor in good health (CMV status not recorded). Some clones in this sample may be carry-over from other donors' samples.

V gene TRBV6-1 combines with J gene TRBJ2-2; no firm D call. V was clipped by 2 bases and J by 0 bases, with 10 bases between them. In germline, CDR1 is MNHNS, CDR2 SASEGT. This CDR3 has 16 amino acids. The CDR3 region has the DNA TGTGCCAGCAGTGAATATGTGGGGTCGAACACCGGGGAGCTGTTTTTT. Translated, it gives CASSEYVGSNTGELFF.

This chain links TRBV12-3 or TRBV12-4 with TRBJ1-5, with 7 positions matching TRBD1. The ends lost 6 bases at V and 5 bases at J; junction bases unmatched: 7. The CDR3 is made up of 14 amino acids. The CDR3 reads CASRPQGTHQPQHF. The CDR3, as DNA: TGTGCCAGCAGACCACAGGGGACCCATCAGCCCCAGCATTTT.

The CDR3 DNA sequence: TGTGCCAGCAGTGAATATATAGGGGATACGCAGTATTTT. This encodes CASSEYIGDTQYF. V usage is TRBV6-1 and J usage is TRBJ2-3; D gene unclear. This CDR3 region has 13 residues. The germline V gene encodes CDR1 MNHNS and CDR2 SASEGT. V dropped 2 bases and J dropped 6 bases, with 9 bases sitting between them.

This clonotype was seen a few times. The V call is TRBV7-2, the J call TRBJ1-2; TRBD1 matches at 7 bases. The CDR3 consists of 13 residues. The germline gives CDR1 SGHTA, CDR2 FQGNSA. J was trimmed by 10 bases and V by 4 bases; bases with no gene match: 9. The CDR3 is CASSSRDRPPYTF. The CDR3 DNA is TGTGCCAGCAGCTCCCGGGACAGACCACCCTACACCTTC.

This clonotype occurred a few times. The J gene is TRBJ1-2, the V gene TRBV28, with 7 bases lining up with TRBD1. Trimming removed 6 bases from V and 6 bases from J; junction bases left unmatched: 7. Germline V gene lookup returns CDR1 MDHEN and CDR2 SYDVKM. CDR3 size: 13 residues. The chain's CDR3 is CASRLTGSNGYTF. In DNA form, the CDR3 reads TGTGCCAGCAGGTTGACAGGGAGTAATGGCTACACCTTC.

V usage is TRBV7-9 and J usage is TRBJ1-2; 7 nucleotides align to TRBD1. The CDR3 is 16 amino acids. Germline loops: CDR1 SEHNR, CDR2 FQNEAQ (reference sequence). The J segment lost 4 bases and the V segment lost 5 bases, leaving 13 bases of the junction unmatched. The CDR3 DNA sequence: TGTGCCAGCAGCCGGGACAGTAGTTTTTACCTCTATGGCTACACCTTC. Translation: CASSRDSSFYLYGYTF.

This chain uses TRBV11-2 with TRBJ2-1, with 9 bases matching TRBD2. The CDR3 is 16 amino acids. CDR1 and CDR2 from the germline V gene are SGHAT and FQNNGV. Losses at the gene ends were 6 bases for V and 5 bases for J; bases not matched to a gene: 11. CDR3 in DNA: TGTGCCAGCAGAACTTGGGGCGGGAGGGACCACAATGAGCAGTTCTTC. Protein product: CASRTWGGRDHNEQFF.

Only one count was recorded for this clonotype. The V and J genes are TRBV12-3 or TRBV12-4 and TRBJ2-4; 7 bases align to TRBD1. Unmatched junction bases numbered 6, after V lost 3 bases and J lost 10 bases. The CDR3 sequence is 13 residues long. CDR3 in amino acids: CASSLPDRLIQYF. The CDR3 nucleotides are TGTGCCAGCAGTTTGCCGGACAGGTTAATTCAGTACTTC.